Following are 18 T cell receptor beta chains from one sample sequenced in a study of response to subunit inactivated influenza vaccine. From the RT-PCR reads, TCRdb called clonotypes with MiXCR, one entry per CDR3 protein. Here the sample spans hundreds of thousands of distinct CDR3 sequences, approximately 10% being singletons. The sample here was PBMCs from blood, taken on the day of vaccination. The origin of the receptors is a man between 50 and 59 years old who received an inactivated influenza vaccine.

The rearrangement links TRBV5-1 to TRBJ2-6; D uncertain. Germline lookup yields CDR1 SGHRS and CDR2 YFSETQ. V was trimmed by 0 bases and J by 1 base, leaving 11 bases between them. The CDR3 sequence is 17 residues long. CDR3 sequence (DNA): TGCGCCAGCAGCTTGGCAGGCAGTTTATCTGGGGCCAACGTCCTGACTTTC. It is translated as CASSLAGSLSGANVLTF.

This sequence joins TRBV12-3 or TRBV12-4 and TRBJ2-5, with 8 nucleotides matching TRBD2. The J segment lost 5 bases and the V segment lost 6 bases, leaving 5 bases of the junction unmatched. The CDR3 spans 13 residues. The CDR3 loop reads CASSGGGPETQYF. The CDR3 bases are TGTGCCAGCAGCGGGGGGGGGCCGGAGACCCAGTACTTC.

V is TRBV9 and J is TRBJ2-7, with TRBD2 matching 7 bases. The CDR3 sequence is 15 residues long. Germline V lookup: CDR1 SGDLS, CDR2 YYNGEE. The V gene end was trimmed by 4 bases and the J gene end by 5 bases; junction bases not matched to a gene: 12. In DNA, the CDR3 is TGTGCCAGCAGCAATAGGGAGGGCCGGTCCGACGAGCAGTACTTC. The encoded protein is CASSNREGRSDEQYF.

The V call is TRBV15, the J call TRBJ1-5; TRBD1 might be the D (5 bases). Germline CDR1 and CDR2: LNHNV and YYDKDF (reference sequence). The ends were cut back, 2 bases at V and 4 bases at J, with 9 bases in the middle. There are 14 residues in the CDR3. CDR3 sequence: CATSRSQGNQPQHF. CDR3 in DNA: TGTGCCACCAGCAGATCGCAGGGTAATCAGCCCCAGCATTTT.

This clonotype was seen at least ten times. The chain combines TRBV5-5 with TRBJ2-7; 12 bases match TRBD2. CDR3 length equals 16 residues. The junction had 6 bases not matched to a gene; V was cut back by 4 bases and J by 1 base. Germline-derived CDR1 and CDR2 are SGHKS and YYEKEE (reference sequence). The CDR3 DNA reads TGTGCCAGCAGCCTCAGACTAGCGGGAGTGTCCTACGAGCAGTACTTC. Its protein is CASSLRLAGVSYEQYF.

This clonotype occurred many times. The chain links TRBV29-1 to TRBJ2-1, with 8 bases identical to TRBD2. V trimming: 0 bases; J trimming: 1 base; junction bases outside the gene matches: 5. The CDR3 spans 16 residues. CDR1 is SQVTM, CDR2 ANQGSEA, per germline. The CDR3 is CSVEDRSGSSYNEQFF. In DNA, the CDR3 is TGCAGCGTTGAAGATAGAAGCGGGAGTTCCTACAATGAGCAGTTCTTC.

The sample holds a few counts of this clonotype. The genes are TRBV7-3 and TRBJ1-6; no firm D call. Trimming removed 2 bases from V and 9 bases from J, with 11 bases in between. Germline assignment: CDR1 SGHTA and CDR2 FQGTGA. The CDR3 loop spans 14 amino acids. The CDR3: CASSLGSVGSPLHF. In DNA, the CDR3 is TGTGCCAGCAGCTTAGGATCGGTTGGTTCACCCCTCCACTTT.

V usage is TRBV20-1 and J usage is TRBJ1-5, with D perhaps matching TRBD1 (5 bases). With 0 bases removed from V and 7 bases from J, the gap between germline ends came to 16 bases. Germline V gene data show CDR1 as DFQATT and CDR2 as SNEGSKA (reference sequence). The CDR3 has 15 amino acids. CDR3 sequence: CSARDYTGGVQPQHF. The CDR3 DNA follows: TGCAGTGCTAGAGATTACACAGGAGGGGTCCAGCCCCAGCATTTT.

The CDR3 reads CASSLIPPPDTQYF. DNA for the CDR3: TGTGCCAGCAGTTTAATCCCACCTCCAGATACGCAGTATTTT. The V call is TRBV12-3 or TRBV12-4, the J call TRBJ2-3; D is undetermined. This CDR3 is built from 14 residues. The germline V and J ends were trimmed by 2 bases and 4 bases, with 10 bases remaining between them.

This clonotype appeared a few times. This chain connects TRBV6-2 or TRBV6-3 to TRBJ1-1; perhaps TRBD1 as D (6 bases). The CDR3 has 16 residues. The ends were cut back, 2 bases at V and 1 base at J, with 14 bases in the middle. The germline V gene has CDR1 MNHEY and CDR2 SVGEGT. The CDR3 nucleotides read TGTGCCAGCAGTTACCTCTTAGGGACAACGAACACTGAAGCTTTCTTT. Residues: CASSYLLGTTNTEAFF.

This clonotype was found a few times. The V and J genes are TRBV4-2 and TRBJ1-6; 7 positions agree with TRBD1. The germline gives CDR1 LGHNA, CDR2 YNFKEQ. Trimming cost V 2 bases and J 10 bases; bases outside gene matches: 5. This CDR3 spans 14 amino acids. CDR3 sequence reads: CASSQSGGGSPLHF. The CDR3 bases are TGTGCCAGCAGCCAATCCGGAGGGGGCTCACCCCTCCACTTT.

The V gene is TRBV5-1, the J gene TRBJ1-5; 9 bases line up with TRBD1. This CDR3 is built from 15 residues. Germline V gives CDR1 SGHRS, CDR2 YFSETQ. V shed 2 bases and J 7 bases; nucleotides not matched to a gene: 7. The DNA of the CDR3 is TGCGCCAGCAGCTTTTCCGACAGGGGGTACCAGCCCCAGCATTTT. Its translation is CASSFSDRGYQPQHF.

CDR3 DNA sequence: TGCAGTGCTAGTGATGGGGGTAGCAATCAGCCCCAGCATTTT. As protein: CSASDGGSNQPQHF. The J gene is TRBJ1-5, the V gene TRBV20-1, with D perhaps matching TRBD1 (5 bases). The V end lost 3 bases, the J end lost 0 bases, and 9 bases lay between the germline ends. Germline assignment: CDR1 DFQATT and CDR2 SNEGSKA (reference sequence). There are 14 residues in the CDR3.

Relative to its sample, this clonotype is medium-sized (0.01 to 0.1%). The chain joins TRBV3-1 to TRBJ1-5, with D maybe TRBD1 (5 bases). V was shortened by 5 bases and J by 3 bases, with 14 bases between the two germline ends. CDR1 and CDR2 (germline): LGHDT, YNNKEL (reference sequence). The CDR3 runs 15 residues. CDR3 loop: CASSSGPGLNQPQHF. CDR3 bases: TGTGCCAGCAGCTCTGGGCCGGGGCTCAATCAGCCCCAGCATTTT.

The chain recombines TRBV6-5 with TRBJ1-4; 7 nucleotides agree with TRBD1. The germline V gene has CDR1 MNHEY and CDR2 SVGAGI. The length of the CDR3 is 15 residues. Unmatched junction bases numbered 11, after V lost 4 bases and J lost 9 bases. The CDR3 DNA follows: TGTGCCAGCAGTTCAGGACAGGCCGTAATGAAAAAACTGTTTTTT. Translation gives CASSSGQAVMKKLFF.

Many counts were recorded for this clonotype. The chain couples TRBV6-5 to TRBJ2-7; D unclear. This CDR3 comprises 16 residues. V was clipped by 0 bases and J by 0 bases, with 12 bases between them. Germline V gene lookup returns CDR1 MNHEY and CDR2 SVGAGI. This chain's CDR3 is CASSYSQAVSSYEQYF. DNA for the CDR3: TGTGCCAGCAGTTACTCCCAGGCTGTAAGCTCCTACGAGCAGTACTTC.

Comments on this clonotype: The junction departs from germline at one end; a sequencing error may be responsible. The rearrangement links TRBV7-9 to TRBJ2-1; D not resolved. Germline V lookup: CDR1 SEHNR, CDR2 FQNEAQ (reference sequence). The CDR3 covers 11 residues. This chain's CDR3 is CANSPEREQFF. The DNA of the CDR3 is TGTGCCAACAGCCCCGAACGGGAGCAGTTCTTC.

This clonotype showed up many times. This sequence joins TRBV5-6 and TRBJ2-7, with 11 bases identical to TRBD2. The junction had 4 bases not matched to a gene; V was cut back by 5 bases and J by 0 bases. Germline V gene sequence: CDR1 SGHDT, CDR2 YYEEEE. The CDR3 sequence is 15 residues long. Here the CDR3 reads CASSLAGGSSYEQYF. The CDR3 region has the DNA TGTGCCAGCAGTTTAGCGGGAGGGAGCTCCTACGAGCAGTACTTC.